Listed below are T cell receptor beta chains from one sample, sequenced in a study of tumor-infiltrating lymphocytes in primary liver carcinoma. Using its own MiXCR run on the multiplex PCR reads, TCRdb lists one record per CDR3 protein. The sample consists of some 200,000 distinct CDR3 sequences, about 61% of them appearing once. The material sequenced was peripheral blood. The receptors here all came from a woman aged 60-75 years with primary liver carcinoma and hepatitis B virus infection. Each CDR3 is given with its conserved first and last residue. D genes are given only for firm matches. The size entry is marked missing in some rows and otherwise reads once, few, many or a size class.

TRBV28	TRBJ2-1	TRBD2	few	CASSPSGLAGVRAYNEQFF	TGTGCCAGCAGCCCGTCCGGACTAGCGGGAGTTAGGGCCTACAATGAGCAGTTCTTC
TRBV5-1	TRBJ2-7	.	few	CASSFEGRTYEQYF	TGCGCCAGCAGCTTCGAGGGTAGAACCTACGAGCAGTACTTC
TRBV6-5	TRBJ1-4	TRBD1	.	CASNPGQGNEKPFF	TGTGCCAGCAACCCGGGACAGGGTAATGAAAAACCGTTTTTT
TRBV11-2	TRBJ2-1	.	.	CASNLGAESYNGQFF	TGTGCCAGCAACTTAGGTGCAGAGTCCTACAATGGGCAGTTCTTC
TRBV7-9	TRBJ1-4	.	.	CASDARSEKLFF	TGTGCCAGCGACGCAAGGAGCGAAAAACTGTTTTTT
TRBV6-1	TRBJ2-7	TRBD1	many	CASSETGGPSYEQYF	TGTGCCAGCAGTGAAACAGGGGGTCCTTCCTACGAGCAGTACTTC
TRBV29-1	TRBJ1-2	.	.	CIIDVESGWFGRDGYTF	TGCATCATTGACGTAGAGTCAGGGTGGTTCGGACGGGATGGCTACACCTTC
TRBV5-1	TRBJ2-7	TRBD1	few	CASRPGQGRSEQYF	TGCGCCAGTAGACCCGGACAGGGGAGGAGCGAGCAGTACTTC
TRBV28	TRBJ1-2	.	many	CASSLYGGGYTF	TGTGCCAGCAGTTTGTACGGGGGTGGCTACACCTTC
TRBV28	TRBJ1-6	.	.	CASSLGRAYKSPPHF	TGTGCCAGCAGTTTAGGCAGGGCCTATAAATCACCCCCCCACTTT
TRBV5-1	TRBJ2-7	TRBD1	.	CASGPGQEGEQYF	TGCGCCAGTGGACCGGGACAGGAAGGCGAGCAGTACTTC
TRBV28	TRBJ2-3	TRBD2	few	CASIQSSGRDTQYF	TGTGCCAGCATCCAGTCTAGCGGGAGAGATACGCAGTATTTT
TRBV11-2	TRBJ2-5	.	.	CAGSLAEARETHYF	TGTGCCGGCAGCTTAGCGGAGGCACGGGAGACCCATTACTTC
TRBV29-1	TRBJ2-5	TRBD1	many	CSVEWTGRETQYF	TGCAGCGTTGAGTGGACAGGGCGAGAGACCCAGTACTTC
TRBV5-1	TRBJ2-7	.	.	CASSLEGLRQYF	TGCGCCAGCAGCTTGGAGGGCCTACGGCAGTACTTC
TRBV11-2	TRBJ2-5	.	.	CVSSLSPDIVEILYF	TGTGTCAGCAGCTTATCCCCCGACATAGTGGAGATCCTGTACTTC
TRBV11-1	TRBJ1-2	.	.	CANSPRHLNGYTF	TGTGCCAACAGCCCCCGACATCTGAATGGCTACACCTTC
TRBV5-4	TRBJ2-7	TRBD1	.	CASSQMGTAPYEQYF	TGTGCCAGCAGCCAAATGGGGACAGCGCCTTACGAGCAGTACTTC
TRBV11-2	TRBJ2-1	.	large	CASSFGRSSNEQFF	TGTGCCAGCAGCTTTGGGCGTAGCTCCAATGAGCAGTTCTTC
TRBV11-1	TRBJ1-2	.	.	CASSFDRTHGYTF	TGTGCCAGCAGCTTCGACAGGACCCATGGCTACACCTTC
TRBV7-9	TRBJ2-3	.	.	CTSSLGGSTDTQYF	TGTACCAGCAGCTTAGGCGGAAGCACAGATACGCAGTATTTT
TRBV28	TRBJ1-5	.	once	CASTPGGGNQAQHF	TGTGCCAGCACCCCGGGAGGGGGAAATCAGGCCCAGCATTTT
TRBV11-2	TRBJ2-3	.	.	CVSSLELGTDTQYF	TGTGTCAGCAGCTTAGAGCTAGGGACAGATACGCAGTATTTT
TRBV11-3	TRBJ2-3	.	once	CARSSGQSTDTQYF	TGTGCCAGGAGTTCCGGACAGTCGACAGATACGCAGTATTTT
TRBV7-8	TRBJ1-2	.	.	CASSLLMGGTGIYGYTF	TGTGCCAGCAGCCTCCTCATGGGGGGCACGGGCATCTATGGCTACACCTTC
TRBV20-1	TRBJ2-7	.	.	CSASHGRGSGYEQYF	TGCAGTGCTAGTCACGGTCGGGGATCGGGGTACGAGCAGTACTTC